These 28 T cell receptor beta chains were sequenced from one sample in a study of T cell responses to AZD1222 COVID-19 vaccine. Sequencing used immunoSEQ multiplex PCR; TCRdb keeps in-frame clones, though not all of them. The table shows over 110,000 clones, with about nine tenths occurring only once. Specimen: peripheral blood, collected on day 0 of AZD1222 vaccination. All receptors derive from an adult in good health.

This clone was recorded only once. The chain couples TRBV9 to TRBJ2-6, with D perhaps TRBD1 (6 bases). Per germline, CDR1 SGDLS and CDR2 YYNGEE. Trimming took off 2 bases at V and 2 bases at J, with 14 bases between the two ends. The CDR3 is made up of 17 amino acids. CDR3 sequence reads: CASSVRGRGAGANVLTF. CDR3 bases: TGTGCCAGCAGCGTCAGGGGTCGAGGGGCTGGGGCCAACGTCCTGACTTTC.

The chain carries TRBV5-1 and TRBJ1-2; D remains unclear. Germline CDR1 and CDR2: SGHRS and YFSETQ. The V end lost 0 bases, the J end lost 8 bases, and 8 bases lay between the germline ends. This CDR3 spans 12 amino acids. The CDR3 coding sequence is TGCGCCAGCAGCTTGGAGGGTAACGGCTACACCTTC. As protein: CASSLEGNGYTF.

The gene calls are TRBV15 and TRBJ1-1; TRBD1 might be the D (6 bases). Deletions cut 2 bases from V and 0 bases from J, with 10 bases between. The CDR3 loop spans 15 amino acids. Germline CDR1 reads LNHNV; CDR2 reads YYDKDF (reference sequence). Here the CDR3 reads CATSRPRQVNTEAFF. CDR3 DNA: TGTGCCACCAGCAGACCTAGACAGGTGAACACTGAAGCTTTCTTT.

The V call is TRBV30, the J call TRBJ1-2; unclear D gene. Germline loops: CDR1 GTSNPN, CDR2 SVGIG (reference sequence). Trimming cost V 4 bases and J 4 bases, with 16 bases left between them. CDR3 length: 14 amino acids. CDR3 nucleotides: TGTGCCTGGATCGCAGGCTTCGGACGCTATGGCTACACCTTC. As protein: CAWIAGFGRYGYTF.

V and J are TRBV6-5 and TRBJ2-7; 12 bases agree with TRBD2. This CDR3 is built from 15 residues. Unmatched junction bases numbered 6, after V lost 6 bases and J lost 3 bases. CDR1 MNHEY and CDR2 SVGAGI come from the germline V gene. The CDR3 region has the DNA TGTGCCAGCAGCTCACTAGCGGGAGGTTACTACGAGCAGTACTTC. Its protein product is CASSSLAGGYYEQYF.

The rearrangement uses TRBV6-5 and TRBJ1-6; D is unresolved. V lost 8 bases and J lost 8, with 16 bases in between. Germline loops: CDR1 MNHEY, CDR2 SVGAGI. This CDR3 contains 14 residues. This CDR3 reads CASVAFMEDSPLHF. In nucleotides, the CDR3 is TGTGCCAGCGTGGCCTTCATGGAGGATTCACCCCTCCACTTT.

Worth noting for this clone: The identical CDR3 is also encoded by other nucleotide sequences in the sample. V and J are TRBV5-1 and TRBJ1-5; TRBD1 aligns across 7 bases. Trimming took 4 bases from V and 2 from J; bases not matched to a gene: 6. Germline V CDR1 and CDR2: SGHRS, YFSETQ. The CDR3 consists of 15 residues. The CDR3 region has the DNA TGCGCCAGCAGCCCGGAGGGGGCGGGCAATCAGCCCCAGCATTTT. Translated, it gives CASSPEGAGNQPQHF.

The genes are TRBV5-6 and TRBJ2-7; 13 nucleotides line up with TRBD2. The V gene end was trimmed by 1 base and the J gene end by 5 bases; junction bases not matched to a gene: 3. In germline, CDR1 is SGHDT, CDR2 YYEEEE. CDR3 length equals 15 residues. CDR3 nucleotides: TGTGCCAGCAGCTTGACGGGACTAGCGGGAAACGAGCAGTACTTC. Protein: CASSLTGLAGNEQYF.

The chain is built from TRBV4-1 and TRBJ2-5, with D perhaps TRBD1 or TRBD2 (6 bases each). The CDR3 runs to 16 residues. Germline loops: CDR1 MGHRA, CDR2 YSYEKL. Trimming removed 4 bases from V and 4 bases from J, with 19 bases in between. The CDR3 nucleotides are TGCGCCAGCAGCCCTTACGACGGGGGCCCTTCAGAGACCCAGTACTTC. Residues: CASSPYDGGPSETQYF.

The rearrangement links TRBV9 to TRBJ2-2, with TRBD1 matching 8 bases. V was pared by 2 bases and J by 6 bases, with 12 bases of the junction left unmatched. The CDR3 totals 17 residues. Germline CDR1 reads SGDLS; CDR2 reads YYNGEE. Here the CDR3 DNA reads TGTGCCAGCAGCGTCATGATCGGACAGGGTAGGGCCGGGGAGCTGTTTTTT. Translation gives CASSVMIGQGRAGELFF.

The V and J genes are TRBV7-9 and TRBJ1-2; tentatively, D is TRBD1 (5 bases). V was trimmed by 5 bases and J by 4 bases, leaving 11 bases between them. The CDR3 runs 13 residues. Germline V gene data show CDR1 as SEHNR and CDR2 as FQNEAQ (reference sequence). CDR3 nucleotides: TGTGCCAGCAGCCTGGACACCTCCTATGGCTACACCTTC. Translation gives CASSLDTSYGYTF.

The chain couples TRBV6-4 to TRBJ2-2, with 9 bases matching TRBD2. Unmatched junction bases numbered 6, after V lost 3 bases and J lost 4 bases. The CDR3 has 16 amino acids. The germline gives CDR1 MRHNA, CDR2 SNTAGT. This CDR3 reads CASSEVAGVSTGELFF. CDR3 sequence (DNA): TGTGCCAGCAGTGAAGTAGCGGGAGTTTCCACCGGGGAGCTGTTTTTT.

J is TRBJ2-7 and V is TRBV19; D may be TRBD2 (5 bases). CDR1 is LNHDA and CDR2 is SQIVND in the germline V gene (reference sequence). V gave up 6 bases and J gave up 4 bases, with 31 bases separating them. The CDR3 totals 19 residues. In DNA form, the CDR3 reads TGTGCCAGTAGCCCACCCGGAGGCACCCGGAGAAATGGAGGATACGAGCAGTACTTC. As protein: CASSPPGGTRRNGGYEQYF.

The gene calls are TRBV27 and TRBJ1-1; TRBD1 matches 9 bases. V gave up 4 bases and J gave up 1 base; unmatched junction bases: 1. The CDR3 totals 14 residues. Germline CDR1 and CDR2: MNHEY and SMNVEV (reference sequence). CDR3 amino acids: CASSSDRGNTEAFF. CDR3 sequence (DNA): TGTGCCAGCAGTTCGGACAGGGGGAACACTGAAGCTTTCTTT.

This rearrangement joins TRBV27 to TRBJ1-1, with D hard to call. V gave up 3 bases and J gave up 1 base, with 12 bases separating them. CDR1 and CDR2 from the germline V gene are MNHEY and SMNVEV (reference sequence). CDR3 size: 15 residues. The CDR3 DNA sequence: TGTGCCAGCAGTTTCGGCGCGGGATCGAACACTGAAGCTTTCTTT. Translated: CASSFGAGSNTEAFF.

The V call is TRBV11-2, the J call TRBJ1-1, with D possibly TRBD1 on 5 matching bases. V lost 5 bases, J lost 5 bases, and 15 bases lay in between. The CDR3 contains 14 residues. CDR1 SGHAT and CDR2 FQNNGV come from the germline V gene. The CDR3 sequence: CASSPSEGWTEAFF. The CDR3 DNA follows: TGTGCCAGCAGCCCATCGGAGGGGTGGACTGAAGCTTTCTTT.

The chain couples TRBV2 to TRBJ2-5, with 11 bases fitting TRBD1. The V gene's germline CDR1 is SNHLY and CDR2 FYNNEI. The CDR3 has 16 residues. V lost 6 bases and J lost 4; bases outside the gene matches: 10. CDR3 sequence: CASSLLGQGAGETQYF. The CDR3 DNA reads TGTGCCAGCAGCTTACTTGGACAGGGGGCAGGAGAGACCCAGTACTTC.

The gene calls are TRBV6-1 and TRBJ1-1; D is unresolved. Trimming stripped 3 bases from V and 0 bases from J, with 11 bases between. CDR1 MNHNS and CDR2 SASEGT come from the germline V gene. The CDR3 runs 15 residues. The CDR3 spells CASSEVPSMNTEAFF. The CDR3 DNA reads as TGTGCCAGCAGTGAGGTCCCAAGCATGAACACTGAAGCTTTCTTT.

The chain carries TRBV29-1 and TRBJ1-1; 7 nucleotides align to TRBD1. Trimming took 4 bases from V and 4 from J; bases not matched to a gene: 3. This CDR3 comprises 12 residues. Germline V gene data show CDR1 as SQVTM and CDR2 as ANQGSEA. CDR3 loop: CSVAQGSTEAFF. Written as DNA, the CDR3 is TGCAGCGTTGCACAGGGGTCCACTGAAGCTTTCTTT.

The chain combines TRBV27 with TRBJ2-1; the D is unclear. V lost 2 bases and J 1 base, leaving 12 bases between the germline ends. The germline V gene encodes CDR1 MNHEY and CDR2 SMNVEV (reference sequence). CDR3 length: 16 amino acids. CDR3 DNA sequence: TGTGCCAGCAGTTTAGCGACTGCCGCTTCCTACAATGAGCAGTTCTTC. The encoded protein is CASSLATAASYNEQFF.

This chain connects TRBV28 to TRBJ2-1, with TRBD1 identical over 10 bases. The ends lost 3 bases at V and 2 bases at J; junction bases unmatched: 1. Germline assignment: CDR1 MDHEN and CDR2 SYDVKM. The CDR3 extends over 15 amino acids. CDR3 protein: CASSLTGGAYNEQFF. The CDR3 coding sequence is TGTGCCAGCAGTTTGACAGGGGGCGCCTACAATGAGCAGTTCTTC.

This clone was seen once. J is TRBJ2-3 and V is TRBV28; D tentatively reads TRBD1 or TRBD2 (7 bases each). The CDR3 totals 16 residues. Germline V gives CDR1 MDHEN, CDR2 SYDVKM. V gave up 4 bases and J gave up 2 bases, with 16 bases separating them. The CDR3 protein is CASSSTSGTDTDTQYF. DNA for the CDR3: TGTGCCAGCAGTTCCACCAGCGGGACAGACACAGATACGCAGTATTTT.

This sequence joins TRBV6-5 and TRBJ2-1; D unclear. V lost 6 bases and J 0 bases, leaving 12 bases between the germline ends. This CDR3 has 15 amino acids. Germline CDR1 reads MNHEY; CDR2 reads SVGAGI. CDR3 sequence: CASSTDQSSYNEQFF. For the CDR3, the DNA is TGTGCCAGCAGCACGGACCAAAGCTCCTACAATGAGCAGTTCTTC.

The V gene is TRBV19, the J gene TRBJ1-2; 11 bases map to TRBD1. The CDR3 is 17 amino acids. The germline CDR1 and CDR2 sequences are LNHDA and SQIVND (reference sequence). V lost 3 bases, J lost 4 bases, and 10 bases stayed unmatched. CDR3 in amino acids: CASSIPGKGQGGYGYTF. The CDR3 DNA reads as TGTGCCAGTAGTATCCCCGGCAAGGGACAGGGGGGCTATGGCTACACCTTC. The full variable domain, in which reference TRBV19 and TRBJ1-2 provide the parts outside the CDR3, is DGGITQSPKYLFRKEGQNVTLSCEQNLNHDAMYWYRQDPGQGLRLIYYSQIVNDFQKGDIAEGYSVSREKKESFPLTVTSAQKNPTAFYLCASSIPGKGQGGYGYTFGSGTRLTVV.

The chain has TRBV9 and TRBJ2-2; TRBD2 matches at 9 bases. V shed 0 bases and J 3 bases; nucleotides not matched to a gene: 15. The CDR3 loop spans 20 amino acids. Germline CDR1 SGDLS, CDR2 YYNGEE. The CDR3 reads CASSVAPGLARRWDTGELFF. The CDR3 DNA reads TGTGCCAGCAGCGTAGCTCCGGGACTAGCTCGGAGATGGGACACCGGGGAGCTGTTTTTT.

This chain links TRBV27 with TRBJ1-6; D unclear. Deletions cut 5 bases from V and 7 bases from J, with 21 bases between. Per the germline V gene, CDR1 is MNHEY and CDR2 is SMNVEV (reference sequence). The CDR3 consists of 17 residues. The CDR3 reads CASSPKSTPDSNSPLHF. CDR3 DNA: TGTGCCAGCAGTCCGAAGAGCACTCCGGACTCAAATTCACCCCTCCACTTT.

Note on this clone: Other nucleotide sequences in the sample specify the same CDR3. V usage is TRBV7-3 and J usage is TRBJ1-1; tentative D call: TRBD1 (6 bases). The germline CDR1 and CDR2 sequences are SGHTA and FQGTGA. The ends were cut back, 4 bases at V and 1 base at J, with 7 bases in the middle. The CDR3 covers 13 residues. DNA of the CDR3: TGTGCCAGCAGCTCGGACAGGAACACTGAAGCTTTCTTT. Protein: CASSSDRNTEAFF.

The chain recombines TRBV30 with TRBJ1-6; TRBD1 agrees at 7 bases. Trimming cost V 4 bases and J 0 bases; bases outside gene matches: 6. The CDR3 length is 16 residues. Germline CDR1 reads GTSNPN; CDR2 reads SVGIG (reference sequence). The CDR3 reads CAWKGTASSYNSPLHF. The CDR3 nucleotides are TGTGCCTGGAAAGGGACAGCCAGCTCCTATAATTCACCCCTCCACTTT.